This note documents a single T cell receptor (beta chain) sequence. What it recognizes is unknown. Trimming at V came to 3 bases and at J to 0 bases, leaving 6 bases not matched to a gene. This CDR3 is built from 16 residues. Per germline, CDR1 SGHRS and CDR2 YFSETQ. This entry belongs to a study of radiation and T cells in renal cell carcinoma. Study conclusions and caveats: Baseline intratumoral clonotype presence is unknown without pretreatment biopsies.

Sequenced by immunoSEQ multiplex PCR; TCRdb stores in-frame clones only, minus some. Seen here are around 78,000 clones, roughly nine tenths observed once, and the top ten hold 6%. Time point reported: blood 4 weeks post-SBRT, at nephrectomy. Regarding treatment: 15 Gy SBRT to primary tumor, nephrectomy 4 weeks later. The tumor was a clear cell renal cell carcinoma. This receptor was obtained from a woman aged 70 to 79 with renal cell carcinoma. Sample: blood, taken from a patient whose treatment included radiotherapy and nephrectomy. The rearrangement uses TRBV5-1 and TRBJ2-7, with TRBD1 identical over 10 bases. The DNA of the CDR3 is TGCGCCAGCAGCTCCCAAGGGACAGGGGCCTCCTACGAGCAGTACTTC. Translation gives CASSSQGTGASYEQYF.